This TCR beta chain was captured by sequencing in a study of cytomegalovirus exposure and HLA in healthy donors. Findings and caveats of the study: When analyzed later, a missense DCLRE1C variant was found to be linked to TCR beta V- and J-gene trimming. Data from an earlier analysis indicated that most TCR beta V segments were productive either about 87% or about 30% of the time.

Of note for this clone: Antigen specificity is unknown.

The length of the CDR3 is 17 residues. Trimming removed 5 bases at V and 1 base at J, with 15 bases between. In germline, CDR1 is SGHAT, CDR2 FQNNGV. All the people who gave samples were healthy bone marrow donors. Amplification used 60 Vbeta primers and 13 Jbeta primers. The method was immunoSEQ multiplex PCR; TCRdb's version includes in-frame clones alone and lacks a portion of them. The sample comprises about 110,000 clones, around 77% of which are singletons, and around 8.6% rests with the top ten. Sequenced sample: PBMCs. The chain combines TRBV11-2 with TRBJ2-6, with D possibly matching TRBD2 (5 bases). The TCR sequence derives from a woman aged 40 to 50 in good health and CMV-seropositive. CDR3: CASSTGLRRSGANVLTF. The CDR3 DNA follows: TGTGCCAGCAGCACCGGACTTAGGAGATCTGGGGCCAACGTCCTGACTTTC.